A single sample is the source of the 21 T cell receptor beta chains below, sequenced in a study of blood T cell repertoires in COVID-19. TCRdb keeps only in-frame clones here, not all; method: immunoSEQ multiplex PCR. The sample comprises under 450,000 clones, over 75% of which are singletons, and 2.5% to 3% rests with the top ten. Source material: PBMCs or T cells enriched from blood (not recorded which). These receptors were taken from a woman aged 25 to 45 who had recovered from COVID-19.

CDR3 in DNA: TGTGCCAGCAGCCCCAAAACAGGCTACGAGCAGTACTTC. Its protein is CASSPKTGYEQYF. The chain is built from TRBV7-2 and TRBJ2-7, with TRBD1 as a possible D gene (5 bases). Trimming left V 5 bases short and J 3 bases short, with 11 bases between. The V gene's germline CDR1 is SGHTA and CDR2 FQGNSA. This CDR3 has 13 amino acids.

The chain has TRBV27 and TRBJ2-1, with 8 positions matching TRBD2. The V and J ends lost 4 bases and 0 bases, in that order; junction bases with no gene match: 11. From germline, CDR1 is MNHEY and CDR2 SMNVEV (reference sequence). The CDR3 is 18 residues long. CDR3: CASSSPQSGRNSYNEQFF. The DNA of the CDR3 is TGTGCCAGCAGTTCCCCCCAAAGCGGGAGAAACTCCTACAATGAGCAGTTCTTC.

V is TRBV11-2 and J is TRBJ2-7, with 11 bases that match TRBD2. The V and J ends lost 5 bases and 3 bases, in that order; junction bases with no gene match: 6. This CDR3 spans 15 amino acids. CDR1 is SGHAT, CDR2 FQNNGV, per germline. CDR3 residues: CASSHGTSGYYEQYF. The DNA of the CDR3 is TGTGCCAGCAGCCATGGGACTAGCGGATACTACGAGCAGTACTTC.

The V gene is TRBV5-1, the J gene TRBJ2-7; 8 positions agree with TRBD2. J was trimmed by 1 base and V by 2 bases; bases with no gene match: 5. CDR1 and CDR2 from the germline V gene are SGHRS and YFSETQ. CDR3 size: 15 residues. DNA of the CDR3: TGCGCCAGCAGCTTTCTAGCGGGCGATTCCTACGAGCAGTACTTC. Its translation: CASSFLAGDSYEQYF.

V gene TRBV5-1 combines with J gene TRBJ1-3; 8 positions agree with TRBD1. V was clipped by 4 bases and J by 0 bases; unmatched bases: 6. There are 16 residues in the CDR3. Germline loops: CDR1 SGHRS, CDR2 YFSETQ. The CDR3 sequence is CASSLQGQGSGNTIYF. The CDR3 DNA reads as TGCGCCAGCAGCCTCCAAGGACAGGGCTCTGGAAACACCATATATTTT.

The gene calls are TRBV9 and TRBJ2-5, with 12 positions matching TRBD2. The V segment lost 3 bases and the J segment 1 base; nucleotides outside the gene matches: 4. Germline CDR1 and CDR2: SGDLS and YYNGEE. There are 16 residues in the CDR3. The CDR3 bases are TGTGCCAGCAGCGCCCAACTAGCGGGGGGCCAAGAGACCCAGTACTTC. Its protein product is CASSAQLAGGQETQYF.

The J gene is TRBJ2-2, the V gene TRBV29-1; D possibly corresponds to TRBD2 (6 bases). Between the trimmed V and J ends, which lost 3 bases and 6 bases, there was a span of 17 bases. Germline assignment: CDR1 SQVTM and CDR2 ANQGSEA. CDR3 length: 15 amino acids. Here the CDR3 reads CSVDLSGEGSGELFF. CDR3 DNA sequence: TGCAGCGTTGATTTATCGGGAGAAGGGTCCGGGGAGCTGTTTTTT.

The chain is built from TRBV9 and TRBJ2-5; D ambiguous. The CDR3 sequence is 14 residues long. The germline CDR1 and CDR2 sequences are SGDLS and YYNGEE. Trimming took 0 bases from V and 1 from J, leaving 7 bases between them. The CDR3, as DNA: TGTGCCAGCAGCGTAGCGGGTATCCAAGAGACCCAGTACTTC. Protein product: CASSVAGIQETQYF.

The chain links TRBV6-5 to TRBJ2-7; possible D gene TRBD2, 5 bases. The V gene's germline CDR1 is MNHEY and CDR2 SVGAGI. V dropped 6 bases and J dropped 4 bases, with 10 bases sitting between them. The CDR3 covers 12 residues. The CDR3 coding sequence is TGTGCCAGCAGCGTGCGAGGGTACGAGCAGTACTTC. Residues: CASSVRGYEQYF.

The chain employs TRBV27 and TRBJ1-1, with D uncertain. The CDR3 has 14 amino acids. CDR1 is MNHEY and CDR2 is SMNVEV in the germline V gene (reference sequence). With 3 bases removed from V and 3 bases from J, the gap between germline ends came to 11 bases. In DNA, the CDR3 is TGTGCCAGCAGTTTTGTGATGGCGGACACTGAAGCTTTCTTT. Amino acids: CASSFVMADTEAFF.

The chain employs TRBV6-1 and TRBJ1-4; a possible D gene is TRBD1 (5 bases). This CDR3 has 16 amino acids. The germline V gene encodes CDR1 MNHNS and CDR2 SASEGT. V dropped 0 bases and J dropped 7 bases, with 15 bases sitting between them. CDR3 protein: CASSEASGALREKLFF. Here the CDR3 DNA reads TGTGCCAGCAGTGAAGCAAGCGGGGCACTTCGTGAAAAACTGTTTTTT.

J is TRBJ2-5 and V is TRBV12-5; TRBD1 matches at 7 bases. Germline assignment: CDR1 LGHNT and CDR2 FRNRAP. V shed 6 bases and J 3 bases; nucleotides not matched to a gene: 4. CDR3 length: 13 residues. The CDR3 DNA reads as TGTGCTAGTGGCCCCGGGACAGAAGAGACCCAGTACTTC. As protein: CASGPGTEETQYF.

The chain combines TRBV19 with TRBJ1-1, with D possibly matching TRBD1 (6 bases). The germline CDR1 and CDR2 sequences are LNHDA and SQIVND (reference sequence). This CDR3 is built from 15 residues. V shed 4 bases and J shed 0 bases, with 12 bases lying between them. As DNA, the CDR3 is TGTGCCAGTAGTACCCGACAGGTTCTGAACACTGAAGCTTTCTTT. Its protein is CASSTRQVLNTEAFF.

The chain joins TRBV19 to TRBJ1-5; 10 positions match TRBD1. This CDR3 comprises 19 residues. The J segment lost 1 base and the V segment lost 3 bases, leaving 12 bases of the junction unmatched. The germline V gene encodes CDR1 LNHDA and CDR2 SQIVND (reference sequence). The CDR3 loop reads CASSIGRDRGLRSNQPQHF. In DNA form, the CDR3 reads TGTGCCAGTAGTATTGGCCGGGACAGGGGTCTGAGGAGCAATCAGCCCCAGCATTTT.

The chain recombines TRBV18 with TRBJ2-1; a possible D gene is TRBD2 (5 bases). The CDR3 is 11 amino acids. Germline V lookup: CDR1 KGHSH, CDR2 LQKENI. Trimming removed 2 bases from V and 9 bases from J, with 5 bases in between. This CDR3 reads CASSPEGEQFF. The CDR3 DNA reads TGTGCCAGCTCACCAGAGGGTGAGCAGTTCTTC.

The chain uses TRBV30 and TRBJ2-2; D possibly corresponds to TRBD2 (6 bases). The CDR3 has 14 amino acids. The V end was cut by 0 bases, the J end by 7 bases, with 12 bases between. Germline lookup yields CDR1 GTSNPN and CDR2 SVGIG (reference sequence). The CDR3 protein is CAWSVSGVGGELFF. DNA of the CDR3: TGTGCCTGGAGTGTTTCGGGGGTCGGCGGGGAGCTGTTTTTT.

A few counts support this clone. The CDR3 coding sequence is TGTGCCAGTAGTGAAGGGGGCATGATTGGAAACACCATATATTTT. It encodes CASSEGGMIGNTIYF. The chain employs TRBV19 and TRBJ1-3, with 7 bases that match TRBD1. The CDR3 runs to 15 residues. Germline V gives CDR1 LNHDA, CDR2 SQIVND (reference sequence). V shed 5 bases and J 3 bases; nucleotides not matched to a gene: 7.

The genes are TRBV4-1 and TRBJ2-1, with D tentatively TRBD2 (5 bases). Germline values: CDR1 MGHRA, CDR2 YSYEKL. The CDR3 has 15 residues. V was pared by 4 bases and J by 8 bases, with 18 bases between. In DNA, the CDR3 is TGCGCCAGCAGCCCGGGGTCTTCAAGAATCGATGAGCAGTTCTTC. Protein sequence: CASSPGSSRIDEQFF.

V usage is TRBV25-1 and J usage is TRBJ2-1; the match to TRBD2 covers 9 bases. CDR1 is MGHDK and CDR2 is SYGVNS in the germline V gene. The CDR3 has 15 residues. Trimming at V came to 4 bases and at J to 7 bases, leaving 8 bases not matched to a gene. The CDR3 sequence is CASSGAGGGGNEQFF. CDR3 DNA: TGTGCCAGCAGTGGAGCGGGAGGCGGGGGAAATGAGCAGTTCTTC. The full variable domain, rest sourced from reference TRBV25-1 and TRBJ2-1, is EADIYQTPRYLVIGTGKKITLECSQTMGHDKMYWYQQDPGMELHLIHYSYGVNSTEKGDLSSESTVSRIRTEHFPLTLESARPSHTSQYLCASSGAGGGGNEQFFGPGTRLTVL.

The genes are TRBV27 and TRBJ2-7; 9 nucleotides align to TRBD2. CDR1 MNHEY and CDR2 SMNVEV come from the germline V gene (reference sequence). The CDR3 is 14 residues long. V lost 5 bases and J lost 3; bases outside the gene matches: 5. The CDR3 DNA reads TGTGCCAGCAGTAGAAGCGGGAGGCTCTACGAGCAGTACTTC. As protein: CASSRSGRLYEQYF.

CDR3 amino acids: CANSRGLGVDYGYTF. The CDR3 DNA follows: TGCGCCAATTCCAGGGGCCTCGGGGTAGATTATGGCTACACCTTC. V and J are TRBV10-1 and TRBJ1-2; TRBD1 is a possible D gene (6 bases). This CDR3 has 15 amino acids. From germline, CDR1 is WNHNN and CDR2 SYGVQD (reference sequence). V was shortened by 10 bases and J by 5 bases, with 23 bases between the two germline ends.